The rows below give T cell receptor beta chains drawn from one sample of a study of blood T cells in healthy people across ages. Via MiXCR, TCRdb re-called the 5' RACE reads, giving one row per CDR3 protein. The repertoire consists of hundreds of thousands of distinct CDR3 sequences, with about 30% occurring once and the leading ten covering 15% to 18%. The sequenced sample consisted of blood. The receptors stem from a woman aged 80 or over in good health. The CDR3 runs from the conserved cysteine through the conserved F or W. D genes are given only for firm matches. Size tells how often a clone was seen (once, few, many) or the class of an expanded clone, and some rows leave it out.

d_call	v_call	j_call	clone_size	cdr3_length	cdr3_nt	cdr3_aa
.	TRBV20-1	TRBJ2-3	many	12	TGCAGTGCCGGATCCGCCAGGAGTGCGCAGTATTTT	CSAGSARSAQYF
.	TRBV5-1	TRBJ1-4	many	17	TGCGCCAGCAGCCGGAGAGAGACCCTGACAACTAATGAAAAACTGTTTTTT	CASSRRETLTTNEKLFF
.	TRBV20-1	TRBJ2-7	few	12	TGCAGTGCTAGAGAGGGGGGCTACGAGCAGTACTTC	CSAREGGYEQYF
TRBD1	TRBV30	TRBJ1-2	many	14	TGTGCCTGGAGTCCCCCGGGACAGGCCTATGGCTACACCTTC	CAWSPPGQAYGYTF
.	TRBV29-1	TRBJ2-6	many	16	TGCAGCGTTGACGGCCTACCGGGAACTGGGGCCAACGTCCTGACTTTC	CSVDGLPGTGANVLTF
.	TRBV29-1	TRBJ2-3	many	11	TGCAGCGTTGAAGAAAGGGATACGCAGTATTTT	CSVEERDTQYF
TRBD1	TRBV12-3/TRBV12-4	TRBJ2-2	few	15	TGTGCCAGCAGTCCAGGGGGAATCGTCCCCGGGGAGCTGTTTTTT	CASSPGGIVPGELFF
.	TRBV6-1	TRBJ2-3	many	15	TGTGCCAGCAGTGGTCCTAGCTCGGGCACAGATACGCAGTATTTT	CASSGPSSGTDTQYF
.	TRBV5-1	TRBJ2-7	.	15	TGCGCCAGCAGCGAGGGGGGGAGCTCCTACAATGAGCAGTACTTC	CASSEGGSSYNEQYF
TRBD1	TRBV20-1	TRBJ1-6	few	14	TGCAGTGCTAGGCCGACAGGGGGGAATTCACCCCTCCACTTT	CSARPTGGNSPLHF
TRBD1	TRBV9	TRBJ2-7	many	16	TGTGCCAGCAGCGTAAGACGGGACAGGGGATCGAACGAGCAGTACTTC	CASSVRRDRGSNEQYF
.	TRBV7-2	TRBJ2-7	.	15	TGTGCCAGCAGCTTATTCATGGGGGCTGGGTACGAGCAGTACTTC	CASSLFMGAGYEQYF
.	TRBV7-9	TRBJ2-7	many	15	TGTGCCAGCAGCTTAGCGAGAGGGATGCTCTACGAGCAGTACTTC	CASSLARGMLYEQYF
.	TRBV10-3	TRBJ2-1	once	14	TGTGCCATCAGGGGGGGGGGCTCGGGTAATGAGCAGTTCTTC	CAIRGGGSGNEQFF
TRBD2	TRBV4-2	TRBJ2-5	many	17	TGTGCCAGCAGCCAACCTAGACTAGCGGGGGGCCAAGAGACCCAGTACTTC	CASSQPRLAGGQETQYF
.	TRBV7-2	TRBJ1-1	.	15	TGTGCCAGCAGCCAGATCCTACGGGCAGGGACTGAAGCTTTCTTT	CASSQILRAGTEAFF
TRBD1	TRBV5-1	TRBJ1-1	.	17	TGCGCCAGCAGCCCCGGGACAGGGGGCGCGTGGGACACTGAAGCTTTCTTT	CASSPGTGGAWDTEAFF
TRBD1	TRBV7-9	TRBJ2-5	many	13	TGTGCCAGCAGCTTTCGACAGGGCGAGACCCAGTACTTC	CASSFRQGETQYF
TRBD2	TRBV10-3	TRBJ2-1	.	15	TGTGCCATCAGCGCCGGGACTAGCGGGGGCAATGAGCAGTTCTTC	CAISAGTSGGNEQFF
TRBD1	TRBV3-1	TRBJ1-4	few	16	TGTGCCAGCAGTCAACGGGGCAGGGGGCGCGATGAAAAACTGTTTTTT	CASSQRGRGRDEKLFF
TRBD2	TRBV10-3	TRBJ2-6	few	15	TGTGCCATCAGCGGGAGGGCCTCTGGGGCCAACGTCCTGACTTTC	CAISGRASGANVLTF
.	TRBV20-1	TRBJ2-3	many	15	TGCAGTGCTAGAGTTGGGGGCGACCCCACAGATACGCAGTATTTT	CSARVGGDPTDTQYF
.	TRBV5-1	TRBJ1-3	few	15	TGCGCCAGCAGTCCGGCGGGGACCTCTGGAAACACCATATATTTT	CASSPAGTSGNTIYF
.	TRBV7-9	TRBJ2-7	.	14	TGTGCCGGCCTTCAGGGGAAACCCTCCTACGAGCAGTACTTC	CAGLQGKPSYEQYF
.	TRBV4-2	TRBJ1-2	many	16	TGTGCCAGCAGCCAAGATGTCGGGCTGGGAAACTATGGCTACACCTTC	CASSQDVGLGNYGYTF
.	TRBV19	TRBJ2-7	many	14	TGTGCCAGTAGTATCGGGCGGGGGCCCTACGAGCAGTACTTC	CASSIGRGPYEQYF
TRBD2	TRBV9	TRBJ2-4	.	20	TGTGCCAGCAGCTCCTCCCGCGGGGGGGCTTATACCATAGCCAAAAACATTCAGTACTTC	CASSSSRGGAYTIAKNIQYF
TRBD1	TRBV18	TRBJ2-4	many	16	TGTGCCAGCTCACCCACTCGACAGGGGCTCTCAAACATTCAGTACTTC	CASSPTRQGLSNIQYF
TRBD2	TRBV20-1	TRBJ2-3	many	14	TGCAGTGCTAGACCGGGAGGGTGGGCAGATACGCAGTATTTT	CSARPGGWADTQYF
.	TRBV27	TRBJ1-6	many	16	TGTGCCAGCAGCCCCGACGCGACAGCGGATAATTCACCCCTCCACTTT	CASSPDATADNSPLHF
.	TRBV6-5	TRBJ2-7	many	10	TGTGCGTTCGGGTCTCACGAGCAGTACTTC	CAFGSHEQYF
.	TRBV5-5	TRBJ2-3	.	13	TGTGCCATCAGTGTACAGGGAGGAGATACGCAGTATTTT	CAISVQGGDTQYF
TRBD1	TRBV6-6	TRBJ1-5	.	15	TGTGCCAGCAGTACCGGGGACAGGGGTCATCAGCCCCCGCATTTT	CASSTGDRGHQPPHF
.	TRBV20-1	TRBJ1-1	many	11	TGCAGTGCGACGTCGAACACTGAAGCTTTCTTT	CSATSNTEAFF
.	TRBV5-6	TRBJ2-5	many	14	TGTGCCAGCAGCTTCCAGGCGTACCAAGAGACCCAGTACTTC	CASSFQAYQETQYF
.	TRBV30	TRBJ1-1	many	12	TGTGCCTGGCGCGGGGCGAACACTGAAGCTTTCTTT	CAWRGANTEAFF
.	TRBV6-4	TRBJ2-2	.	14	TGTGCCGGCAGTGAGTTCAGGGGCCAGGGGGAGCTGTTTTTT	CAGSEFRGQGELFF
.	TRBV6-5	TRBJ1-2	few	14	TGTGCCAGCAGGAAGGAGGGAACTAACTATGGCTACACCTTC	CASRKEGTNYGYTF
.	TRBV28	TRBJ2-3	.	15	TGTGCCAGCAGTCACGAGGGGAGGAGAACAGATACGCAGTATTTT	CASSHEGRRTDTQYF
.	TRBV11-2	TRBJ2-3	.	16	TGTGCCAGCAGCACGGGGGGCGGAGGGAAGACAGATACGCAGTATTTT	CASSTGGGGKTDTQYF
.	TRBV14	TRBJ1-4	.	15	TGTGCCAGCAGCCAAGAGAGGGGAGGTGGTGAAAAACTGTTTTTT	CASSQERGGGEKLFF
.	TRBV4-2	TRBJ2-5	many	14	TGTGCCAGCAGCCAAGGTATACACCAAGAGACCCAGTACTTC	CASSQGIHQETQYF
.	TRBV18	TRBJ2-7	.	16	TGTGCCAGCTCACCATTTGGGATTAACTCCTACAATGAGCAGTACTTC	CASSPFGINSYNEQYF
TRBD2	TRBV3-1	TRBJ2-1	once	15	TGTGCCAGCAGCCAAGGGACTAGCTCATCCTACGAGCAGTTCTTC	CASSQGTSSSYEQFF
TRBD2	TRBV5-6	TRBJ2-7	.	15	TGTGCCAACAGCTTGGGAGCGGGGGGTGACTACGAGCAGTACTTC	CANSLGAGGDYEQYF
.	TRBV12-3/TRBV12-4	TRBJ2-3	.	16	TGTGCCAGCAGTTTAAGGGCAAGCGTCAGCACAGATACGCAGTATTTT	CASSLRASVSTDTQYF